The clone carrying this T cell receptor beta chain has only a few counts. The antigen is undetermined. The sample is drawn from a study of T cell repertoires in cytomegalovirus infection. Each CDR3 protein is one row after TCRdb ran MiXCR on the reads. The data show 900,000 to 950,000 distinct CDR3 sequences, less than 40% seen once. The sequencing here drew on cultured CD8+ T cells from PBMCs, taken from culture after CMV antigen stimulation. This receptor was obtained from a human donor in good health (CMV status not recorded). Some clones in this sample may be carry-over from other donors' samples.

The CDR3 DNA sequence: TGTGCCACCAGTGATGGAGATGCGAACACCGGGGAGCTGTTTTTT. Amino acid sequence: CATSDGDANTGELFF. This chain links TRBV24-1 with TRBJ2-2; D unresolved. CDR3 size: 15 residues. Per the germline V gene, CDR1 is KGHDR and CDR2 is SFDVKD. The germline V and J ends were trimmed by 3 bases and 0 bases, with 7 bases remaining between them.